A single sample gave rise to the 4 T cell receptor beta chains below, sequenced in a study of blood T cell repertoires in COVID-19. Sequencing was performed with immunoSEQ multiplex PCR; in TCRdb, only in-frame clones are kept and a portion is missing. Among approximately 53,000 clones listed, approximately 88% were seen once. Sequencing input: peripheral blood. The receptors stem from a human donor in a cohort sampled during active COVID-19.

V gene TRBV4-1 combines with J gene TRBJ2-3; TRBD1 is a possible D gene (5 bases). The CDR3 sequence is 17 residues long. Trimming pared 2 bases from V and 2 bases from J, leaving 17 bases between. The V gene's germline CDR1 is MGHRA and CDR2 YSYEKL. CDR3 sequence: CASSQIWARDYTDTQYF. CDR3 DNA sequence: TGCGCCAGCAGCCAAATATGGGCCAGGGATTACACAGATACGCAGTATTTT.

The chain combines TRBV7-2 with TRBJ1-4; D is undetermined. Trimming removed 3 bases from V and 7 bases from J, with 15 bases in between. CDR1 is SGHTA, CDR2 FQGNSA, per germline. This CDR3 is 15 amino acids long. The CDR3 region has the DNA TGTGCCAGCAGCTTTACGGGCCGCGGAGGTGAAAAACTGTTTTTT. This translates into CASSFTGRGGEKLFF.

The chain is built from TRBV28 and TRBJ1-5; D gene unclear. This CDR3 has 13 residues. Looked up from germline, CDR1 is MDHEN and CDR2 is SYDVKM. Trimming removed 5 bases from V and 9 bases from J, with 14 bases in between. The CDR3 sequence: CASSTVMVGPQHF. CDR3 bases: TGTGCCAGCAGTACAGTCATGGTTGGGCCCCAGCATTTT.

The gene calls are TRBV28 and TRBJ2-1, with 13 nucleotides matching TRBD2. Germline V gene lookup returns CDR1 MDHEN and CDR2 SYDVKM. This CDR3 contains 13 residues. J was trimmed by 8 bases and V by 10 bases; bases with no gene match: 5. Here the CDR3 reads CATVTSGRDEQFF. The DNA of the CDR3 is TGTGCCACCGTAACTAGCGGGAGGGATGAGCAGTTCTTC.